The 7 T cell receptor beta chains listed next were all sequenced from one sample in a study of cytomegalovirus exposure and HLA in healthy donors. The primer mix had 60 Vbeta and 13 Jbeta primers. Clones were read by immunoSEQ multiplex PCR, and TCRdb kept only the in-frame ones, dropping some. The table has about 160,000 clones, about 80% seen once. The sequenced material came from PBMCs. The receptors were sampled from a woman between 50 and 59 years old in good health and CMV-seropositive.

The chain carries TRBV27 and TRBJ1-2; the D is unclear. Trimming took off 0 bases at V and 7 bases at J, with 9 bases between the two ends. The CDR3 is 13 residues long. From germline, CDR1 is MNHEY and CDR2 SMNVEV (reference sequence). In DNA, the CDR3 is TGTGCCAGCAGTTTATCTTTCGGGGTTGGCTACACCTTC. Protein product: CASSLSFGVGYTF.

CDR3 loop: CASSQLVPGQETGELFF. DNA for the CDR3: TGTGCCAGCAGCCAACTCGTTCCGGGACAGGAGACCGGGGAGCTGTTTTTT. J is TRBJ2-2 and V is TRBV14, with 8 bases identical to TRBD1. The length of the CDR3 is 17 residues. V lost 2 bases, J lost 5 bases, and 10 bases stayed unmatched. Per germline, CDR1 SGHDN and CDR2 FVKESK.

This clone was seen only a few times. The chain joins TRBV28 to TRBJ2-2; 7 nucleotides align to TRBD1. CDR1 is MDHEN, CDR2 SYDVKM, per germline. The J segment lost 5 bases and the V segment lost 5 bases, leaving 2 bases of the junction unmatched. The CDR3 consists of 13 residues. CDR3 region: CASSLRGTGELFF. The CDR3 DNA reads TGTGCCAGCAGTCTCAGGGGGACCGGGGAGCTGTTTTTT.

This clone was detected only a few times. V usage is TRBV11-2 and J usage is TRBJ2-1; 7 bases align to TRBD2. The CDR3 totals 15 residues. V lost 1 base to trimming and J lost 5 bases; unmatched junction nucleotides: 5. Germline values: CDR1 SGHAT, CDR2 FQNNGV. CDR3 region: CASSLGASGNNEQFF. CDR3 in DNA: TGTGCCAGCAGCTTAGGGGCTAGCGGAAACAATGAGCAGTTCTTC.

The chain couples TRBV5-1 to TRBJ2-3; D uncertain. The CDR3 extends over 15 amino acids. Trimming stripped 4 bases from V and 0 bases from J, with 12 bases between. Germline V CDR1 and CDR2: SGHRS, YFSETQ. The chain's CDR3 is CASSRGETSTDTQYF. CDR3 DNA: TGCGCCAGCAGCCGCGGTGAGACGAGCACAGATACGCAGTATTTT.

V and J are TRBV6-1 and TRBJ1-6, with 7 positions matching TRBD1. The ends lost 2 bases at V and 0 bases at J; junction bases unmatched: 4. The CDR3 totals 17 residues. Germline CDR1 MNHNS, CDR2 SASEGT. CDR3 coding DNA: TGTGCCAGCAGTGAAAGGGGACAGAGCTCCTATAATTCACCCCTCCACTTT. Its protein product is CASSERGQSSYNSPLHF.

CDR3 in DNA: TGTGCCAGTAGCGCAGGGTCCCAACGCGGTGAGGACACCATATATTTT. Translating gives CASSAGSQRGEDTIYF. The rearrangement uses TRBV19 and TRBJ1-3, with D maybe TRBD1 (5 bases). The CDR3 extends over 16 amino acids. The germline gives CDR1 LNHDA, CDR2 SQIVND (reference sequence). Deletions cut 6 bases from V and 8 bases from J, with 23 bases between.